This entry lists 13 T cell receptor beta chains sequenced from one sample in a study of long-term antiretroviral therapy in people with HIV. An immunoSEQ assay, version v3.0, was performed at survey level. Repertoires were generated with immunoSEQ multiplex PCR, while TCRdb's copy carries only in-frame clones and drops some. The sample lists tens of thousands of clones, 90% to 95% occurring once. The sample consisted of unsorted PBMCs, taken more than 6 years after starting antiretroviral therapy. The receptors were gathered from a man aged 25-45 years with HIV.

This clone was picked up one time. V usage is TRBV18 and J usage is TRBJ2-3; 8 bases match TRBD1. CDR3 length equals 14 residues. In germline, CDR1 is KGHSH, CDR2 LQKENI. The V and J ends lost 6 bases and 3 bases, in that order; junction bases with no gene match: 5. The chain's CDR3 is CASSLRQGTDTQYF. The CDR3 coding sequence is TGTGCCAGCTCGCTGCGACAGGGGACAGATACGCAGTATTTT.

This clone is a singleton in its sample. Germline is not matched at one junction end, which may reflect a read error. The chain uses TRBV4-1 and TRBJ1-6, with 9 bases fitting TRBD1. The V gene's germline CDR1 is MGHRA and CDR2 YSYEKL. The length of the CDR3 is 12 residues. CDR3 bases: TGCGCCAGCAGCTCCGGGACAGGGACTAGTTACTTT. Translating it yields CASSSGTGTSYF.

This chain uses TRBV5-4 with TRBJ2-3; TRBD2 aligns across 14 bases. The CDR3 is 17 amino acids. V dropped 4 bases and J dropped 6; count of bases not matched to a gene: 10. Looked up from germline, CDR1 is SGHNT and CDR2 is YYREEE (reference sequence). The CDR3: CASSLGTSGGERDTQYF. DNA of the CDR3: TGTGCCAGCAGCCTCGGGACTAGCGGGGGCGAACGGGATACGCAGTATTTT.

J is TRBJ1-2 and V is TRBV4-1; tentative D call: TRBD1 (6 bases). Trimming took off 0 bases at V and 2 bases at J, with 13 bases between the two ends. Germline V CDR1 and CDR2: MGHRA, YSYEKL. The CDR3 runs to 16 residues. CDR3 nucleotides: TGCGCCAGCAGCCAAGATCACGGACAGTTAAACTATGGCTACACCTTC. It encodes CASSQDHGQLNYGYTF.

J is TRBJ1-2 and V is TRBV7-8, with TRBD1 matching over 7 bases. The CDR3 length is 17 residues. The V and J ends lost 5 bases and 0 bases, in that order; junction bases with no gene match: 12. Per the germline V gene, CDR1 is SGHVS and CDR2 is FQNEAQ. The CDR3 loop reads CASSHRSTGQSNYGYTF. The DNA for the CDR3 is TGTGCCAGCAGCCACCGTTCGACAGGGCAATCTAACTATGGCTACACCTTC. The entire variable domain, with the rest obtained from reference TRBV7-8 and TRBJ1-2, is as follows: GAGVSQSPRYKVAKRGQDVALRCDPISGHVSLFWYQQALGQGPEFLTYFQNEAQLDKSGLPSDRFFAERPEGSVSTLKIQRTQQEDSAVYLCASSHRSTGQSNYGYTFGSGTRLTVV.

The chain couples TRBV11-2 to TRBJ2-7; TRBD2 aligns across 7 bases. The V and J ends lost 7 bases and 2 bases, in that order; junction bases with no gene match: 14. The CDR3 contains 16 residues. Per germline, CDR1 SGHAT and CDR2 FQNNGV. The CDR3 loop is CASIPKSRGRAYEQYF. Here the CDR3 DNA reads TGTGCCAGCATCCCCAAAAGTCGGGGGAGGGCCTACGAGCAGTACTTC. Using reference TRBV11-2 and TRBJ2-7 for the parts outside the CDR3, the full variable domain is EAGVAQSPRYKIIEKRQSVAFWCNPISGHATLYWYQQILGQGPKLLIQFQNNGVVDDSQLPKDRFSAERLKGVDSTLKIQPAKLEDSAVYLCASIPKSRGRAYEQYFGPGTRLTVT.

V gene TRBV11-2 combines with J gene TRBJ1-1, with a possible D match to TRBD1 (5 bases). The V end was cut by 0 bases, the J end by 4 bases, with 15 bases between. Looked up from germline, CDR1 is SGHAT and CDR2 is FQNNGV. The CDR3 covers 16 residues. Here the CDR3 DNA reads TGTGCCAGCAGCTTAGATCGCTGGGGGGGTTCCACTGAAGCTTTCTTT. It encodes CASSLDRWGGSTEAFF.

The CDR3 coding sequence is TGCGCCAGCAGCCAAGAGGGAAACACCATATATTTT. Encoded protein: CASSQEGNTIYF. V usage is TRBV4-1 and J usage is TRBJ1-3; D gene uncertain. This CDR3 has 12 residues. The V gene lost 0 bases and the J gene lost 4 bases, with 1 base spanning the gap. CDR1 and CDR2 from the germline V gene are MGHRA and YSYEKL.

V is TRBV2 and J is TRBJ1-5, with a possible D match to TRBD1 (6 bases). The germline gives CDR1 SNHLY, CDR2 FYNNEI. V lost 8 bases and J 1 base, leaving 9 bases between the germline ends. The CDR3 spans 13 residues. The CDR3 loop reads CASDGTSNQPQHF. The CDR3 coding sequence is TGTGCCAGCGACGGGACAAGCAATCAGCCCCAGCATTTT.

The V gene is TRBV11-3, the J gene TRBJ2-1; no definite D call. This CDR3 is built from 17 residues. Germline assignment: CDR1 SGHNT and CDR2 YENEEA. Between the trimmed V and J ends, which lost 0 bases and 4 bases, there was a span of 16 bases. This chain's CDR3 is CASSLDLGVFSYNEQFF. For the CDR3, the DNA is TGTGCCAGCAGCTTAGACCTTGGGGTATTTTCGTACAATGAGCAGTTCTTC.

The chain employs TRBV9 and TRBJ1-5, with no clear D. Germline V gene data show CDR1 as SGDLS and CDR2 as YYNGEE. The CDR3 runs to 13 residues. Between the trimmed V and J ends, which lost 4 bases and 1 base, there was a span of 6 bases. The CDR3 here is CASSPGSNQPQHF. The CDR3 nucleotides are TGTGCCAGCAGCCCCGGGAGCAATCAGCCCCAGCATTTT. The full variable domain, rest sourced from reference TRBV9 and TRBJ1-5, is DSGVTQTPKHLITATGQRVTLRCSPRSGDLSVYWYQQSLDQGLQFLIQYYNGEERAKGNILERFSAQQFPDLHSELNLSSLELGDSALYFCASSPGSNQPQHFGDGTRLSIL.

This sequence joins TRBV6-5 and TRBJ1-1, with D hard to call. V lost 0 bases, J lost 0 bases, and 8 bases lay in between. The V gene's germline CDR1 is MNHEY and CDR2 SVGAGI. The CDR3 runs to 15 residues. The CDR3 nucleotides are TGTGCCAGCAGTTACTCGTTCGGAATGAACACTGAAGCTTTCTTT. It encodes CASSYSFGMNTEAFF.

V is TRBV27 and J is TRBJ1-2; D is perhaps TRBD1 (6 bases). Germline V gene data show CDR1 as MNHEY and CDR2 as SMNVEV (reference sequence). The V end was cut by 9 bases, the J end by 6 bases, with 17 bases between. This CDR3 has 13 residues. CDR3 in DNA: TGTGCCAGTGGGGGAGGGGGGCAGGATGGCTACACCTTC. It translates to CASGGGGQDGYTF.